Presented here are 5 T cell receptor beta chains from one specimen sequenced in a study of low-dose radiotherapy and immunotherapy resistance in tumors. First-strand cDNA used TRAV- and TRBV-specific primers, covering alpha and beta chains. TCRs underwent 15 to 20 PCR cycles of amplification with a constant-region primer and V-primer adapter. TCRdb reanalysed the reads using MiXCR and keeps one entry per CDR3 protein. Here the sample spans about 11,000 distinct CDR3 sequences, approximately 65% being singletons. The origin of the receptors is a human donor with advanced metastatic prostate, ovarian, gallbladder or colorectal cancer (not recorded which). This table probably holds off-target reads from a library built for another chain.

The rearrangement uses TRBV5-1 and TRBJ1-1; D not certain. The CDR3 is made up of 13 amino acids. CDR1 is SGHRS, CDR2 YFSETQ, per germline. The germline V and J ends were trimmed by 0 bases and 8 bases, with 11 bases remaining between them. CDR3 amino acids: CASSLALGREAFF. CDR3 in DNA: TGCGCCAGCAGCTTGGCCCTGGGAAGGGAAGCTTTCTTT.

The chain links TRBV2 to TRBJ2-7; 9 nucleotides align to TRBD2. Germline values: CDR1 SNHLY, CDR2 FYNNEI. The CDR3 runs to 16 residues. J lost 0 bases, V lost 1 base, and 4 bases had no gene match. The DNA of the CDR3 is TGTGCCAGCAGTGAAGTCCTAGCGGGGTTCTCCTACGAGCAGTACTTC. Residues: CASSEVLAGFSYEQYF.

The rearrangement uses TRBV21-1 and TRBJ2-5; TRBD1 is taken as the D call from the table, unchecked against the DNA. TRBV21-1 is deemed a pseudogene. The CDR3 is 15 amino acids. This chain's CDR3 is CASSSPRQGKETQYF. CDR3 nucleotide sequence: TGTGCCAGCAGCAGCCCCCGGCAGGGAAAAGAGACCCAGTACTTC.

In DNA, the CDR3 is TGTGCCACCAGTGACCCCCGCCCTTATAATGAGCAGTTCTTC. Its translation is CATSDPRPYNEQFF. The genes are TRBV24-1 and TRBJ2-1; D not certain. V was shortened by 4 bases and J by 7 bases, with 13 bases between the two germline ends. Germline CDR1 and CDR2: KGHDR and SFDVKD. The CDR3 extends over 14 amino acids.

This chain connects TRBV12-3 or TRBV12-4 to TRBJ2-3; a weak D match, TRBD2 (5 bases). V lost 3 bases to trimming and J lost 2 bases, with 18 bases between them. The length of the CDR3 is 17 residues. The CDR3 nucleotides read TGTGCCAGCAGTTTCAGAGGTGCGGCGGGTCCCACAGATACGCAGTATTTT. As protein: CASSFRGAAGPTDTQYF.